Following are 29 T cell receptor beta chains from one sample sequenced in a study of T cells in Graves' hyperthyroidism and ophthalmopathy. Template material for amplifying TCR beta CDR3 regions consisted of RNA transcripts. A first-round RT-PCR of the TCR CDR3 used the HTBI primer set. One entry per CDR3 protein, called by TCRdb with MiXCR from the multiplex PCR reads. Here the sample spans about 300,000 distinct CDR3 sequences, roughly 19% being singletons. The sample taken for sequencing was blood. The origin of the receptors is a man aged 50-60 years with Graves' ophthalmopathy.

Remarks on this clonotype: Being one base from a much bigger clone, this may be a read error. The chain recombines TRBV28 with TRBJ2-7; D is perhaps TRBD1 or TRBD2 (5 bases each). V was clipped by 7 bases and J by 9 bases, with 22 bases between them. CDR3 length: 14 amino acids. CDR1 and CDR2 (germline): MDHEN, SYDVKM. The CDR3: CASTPSGTYVGQYF. Here the CDR3 DNA reads TGTGCCAGCACCCCCTCCGGGACGTACGTCGGGCAGTACTTC.

There are many counts of this clonotype. V and J are TRBV20-1 and TRBJ2-7; tentative D call: TRBD2 (5 bases). Germline V gene sequence: CDR1 DFQATT, CDR2 SNEGSKA (reference sequence). This CDR3 contains 14 residues. V lost 0 bases and J 0 bases, leaving 9 bases between the germline ends. This CDR3 reads CSARDDGGSYEQYF. CDR3 bases: TGCAGTGCTAGAGATGACGGAGGCTCCTACGAGCAGTACTTC.

This clonotype was detected a few times. The rearrangement links TRBV6-1 to TRBJ2-7, with 9 positions matching TRBD1. The junction had 2 bases not matched to a gene; V was cut back by 3 bases and J by 2 bases. This CDR3 is 14 amino acids long. CDR1 and CDR2 (germline): MNHNS, SASEGT. In nucleotides, the CDR3 is TGTGCCAGCAGTGACGGACAGGGGACCTACGAGCAGTACTTC. Protein product: CASSDGQGTYEQYF.

This clonotype was counted ten times or more. This chain joins TRBV5-1 and TRBJ2-3; D might be TRBD1 (6 bases). CDR3 length: 13 amino acids. V dropped 3 bases and J dropped 2 bases, with 7 bases sitting between them. Germline CDR1 and CDR2: SGHRS and YFSETQ. CDR3 DNA: TGCGCCAGCAGCTGGGACAACACAGATACGCAGTATTTT. It encodes CASSWDNTDTQYF. Together with reference TRBV5-1 and TRBJ2-3, the CDR3 gives the full variable domain: KAGVTQTPRYLIKTRGQQVTLSCSPISGHRSVSWYQQTPGQGLQFLFEYFSETQRNKGNFPGRFSGRQFSNSRSEMNVSTLELGDSALYLCASSWDNTDTQYFGPGTRLTVL.

This clonotype has a count of ten or more. This chain links TRBV11-2 with TRBJ2-3, with TRBD2 matching 8 bases. There are 16 residues in the CDR3. Trimming took 5 bases from V and 2 from J; bases not matched to a gene: 9. Looked up from germline, CDR1 is SGHAT and CDR2 is FQNNGV. Here the CDR3 DNA reads TGTGCCAGCAGCCACGGGGCGGGAGGCCCCACAGATACGCAGTATTTT. Protein product: CASSHGAGGPTDTQYF.

This clonotype was seen repeatedly, ten times or more. V gene TRBV30 combines with J gene TRBJ2-5; TRBD2 matches at 7 bases. Germline trimming cut 1 base from V and 4 bases from J; bases unmatched to any gene: 6. This CDR3 has 14 amino acids. Per the germline V gene, CDR1 is GTSNPN and CDR2 is SVGIG (reference sequence). CDR3 sequence reads: CAWSGGTNAETQYF. The CDR3 DNA follows: TGTGCCTGGAGTGGGGGGACTAACGCAGAGACCCAGTACTTC.

The chain has TRBV30 and TRBJ1-6; weak D call: TRBD1 (6 bases). The CDR3 has 17 amino acids. Germline CDR1 and CDR2: GTSNPN and SVGIG (reference sequence). Trimming removed 0 bases from V and 0 bases from J, with 12 bases in between. The CDR3 sequence is CAWSVLGRGSYNSPLHF. The CDR3, as DNA: TGTGCCTGGAGTGTATTAGGCAGGGGCTCCTATAATTCACCCCTCCACTTT.

The chain couples TRBV10-1 to TRBJ2-3; D ambiguous. Germline CDR1 WNHNN, CDR2 SYGVQD (reference sequence). V gave up 4 bases and J gave up 4 bases, with 6 bases separating them. The CDR3 extends over 12 amino acids. The chain's CDR3 is CASSGSADTQYF. In DNA, the CDR3 is TGCGCCAGCAGTGGGTCTGCAGATACGCAGTATTTT.

The chain combines TRBV2 with TRBJ1-6, with a weak D call TRBD1 (6 bases). CDR3 length: 15 residues. Germline V lookup: CDR1 SNHLY, CDR2 FYNNEI. V lost 0 bases and J 9 bases, leaving 12 bases between the germline ends. CDR3 amino acids: CASSEARGGTSPLHF. Written as DNA, the CDR3 is TGTGCCAGCAGTGAAGCGAGGGGGGGGACTTCACCCCTCCACTTT.

The table lists this clonotype with many counts. The chain employs TRBV2 and TRBJ2-3; D call uncertain. The CDR3 consists of 12 residues. Germline V CDR1 and CDR2: SNHLY, FYNNEI. The V gene lost 4 bases and the J gene lost 4 bases, with 6 bases spanning the gap. CDR3 coding DNA: TGTGCCAGCAGTGTAAGGCCAGATACGCAGTATTTT. Protein product: CASSVRPDTQYF.

In regard to this clonotype: A much larger clone differs by one base, so this may be a read error. No conserved phenylalanine or tryptophan ends this CDR3, so it is likely a read error. This chain connects TRBV7-8 to TRBJ2-7; perhaps TRBD1 as D (6 bases). V gave up 1 base and J gave up 5 bases, with 9 bases separating them. This CDR3 region has 13 residues. The V gene's germline CDR1 is SGHVS and CDR2 FQNEAQ. The CDR3 region has the DNA TGTGCCAGCAGCTTAGGGGGGCTTCACGAGCAGTACCTC. Protein: CASSLGGLHEQYL.

This clonotype was counted many times. The J gene is TRBJ1-5, the V gene TRBV20-1; perhaps TRBD1 as D (5 bases). The CDR3 is 15 amino acids. Germline V gene data show CDR1 as DFQATT and CDR2 as SNEGSKA (reference sequence). V was clipped by 0 bases and J by 0 bases, with 9 bases between them. CDR3 region: CSARDGGYSNQPQHF. CDR3 in DNA: TGCAGTGCTAGAGATGGGGGGTATAGCAATCAGCCCCAGCATTTT.

This clonotype was seen more than once but under ten times. The genes are TRBV5-1 and TRBJ1-4; the D gene is possibly TRBD1 (6 bases). This CDR3 region has 16 residues. CDR1 SGHRS and CDR2 YFSETQ come from the germline V gene. The V and J ends lost 4 bases and 0 bases respectively, with 13 bases between them. The CDR3 is CASSLGGTTTNEKLFF. The CDR3 nucleotides are TGCGCCAGCAGCCTGGGCGGGACAACAACTAATGAAAAACTGTTTTTT.

This clonotype was recorded at least ten times. The chain recombines TRBV7-8 with TRBJ1-5; 9 bases are shared with TRBD1. Germline lookup yields CDR1 SGHVS and CDR2 FQNEAQ. This CDR3 is built from 15 residues. V lost 5 bases, J lost 3 bases, and 5 bases stayed unmatched. CDR3 loop: CASSHGTGYNQPQHF. DNA of the CDR3: TGTGCCAGCAGCCACGGGACAGGGTACAATCAGCCCCAGCATTTT.

This clonotype was counted once. J is TRBJ2-5 and V is TRBV6-2 or TRBV6-3, with D tentatively TRBD1 or TRBD2 (5 bases each). CDR1 is MNHEY and CDR2 is SVGEGT in the germline V gene. Deletions cut 2 bases from V and 9 bases from J, with 22 bases between. CDR3 length: 16 residues. The CDR3 is CASSYASGTSLGAQYF. In DNA, the CDR3 is TGTGCCAGCAGTTACGCATCCGGGACCTCATTAGGGGCCCAGTACTTC.

The chain joins TRBV12-3 or TRBV12-4 to TRBJ2-3; no clear D. CDR3 size: 16 residues. The V end lost 4 bases, the J end lost 5 bases, and 19 bases lay between the germline ends. This chain's CDR3 is CASSSRFGTGIDTQYF. DNA for the CDR3: TGTGCCAGCAGTTCCCGTTTCGGCACGGGCATAGATACGCAGTATTTT.

This clonotype was counted at least ten times. This sequence joins TRBV20-1 and TRBJ2-1; 9 bases match TRBD2. The trim removed 0 bases at V and 13 bases at J, leaving 13 bases unmatched. Germline assignment: CDR1 DFQATT and CDR2 SNEGSKA (reference sequence). The CDR3 has 15 amino acids. CDR3 amino acids: CSARDYRASGVGQFF. As DNA, the CDR3 is TGCAGTGCTAGAGATTATAGGGCTAGCGGGGTGGGACAGTTCTTC.

The V gene is TRBV11-2, the J gene TRBJ2-2; no clear D. Deletions cut 3 bases from V and 5 bases from J, with 13 bases between. The CDR3 covers 15 residues. Germline CDR1 reads SGHAT; CDR2 reads FQNNGV. This CDR3 is CASSFVGPRTGELFF. In nucleotides, the CDR3 is TGTGCCAGCAGCTTCGTCGGGCCCCGAACCGGGGAGCTGTTTTTT.

This clonotype has a count of ten or more. V gene TRBV6-2 or TRBV6-3 combines with J gene TRBJ2-2, with 10 bases that match TRBD1. The CDR3 extends over 16 amino acids. CDR1 and CDR2 from the germline V gene are MNHEY and SVGEGT. Trimming took 6 bases from V and 7 from J; bases not matched to a gene: 11. The DNA of the CDR3 is TGTGCCAGCAGCGGGACAGGGGCCACCCTCGGCGGGGAGCTGTTTTTT. Amino acids: CASSGTGATLGGELFF.

The V call is TRBV7-3, the J call TRBJ2-1; D is perhaps TRBD1 or TRBD2 (5 bases each). Germline lookup yields CDR1 SGHTA and CDR2 FQGTGA. The CDR3 consists of 15 residues. The ends were cut back, 2 bases at V and 7 bases at J, with 15 bases in the middle. CDR3 sequence (DNA): TGTGCCAGCAGCTTAGGGACCTCCCCTTTTAATGAGCAGTTCTTC. This sequence encodes CASSLGTSPFNEQFF. Together with reference TRBV7-3 and TRBJ2-1, the CDR3 gives the full variable domain: GAGVSQTPSNKVTEKGKYVELRCDPISGHTALYWYRQSLGQGPEFLIYFQGTGAADDSGLPNDRFFAVRPEGSVSTLKIQRTERGDSAVYLCASSLGTSPFNEQFFGPGTRLTVL.

This clonotype has a count of ten or more. At one end the junction does not follow the germline gene, possibly because of a read error. The rearrangement links TRBV5-1 to TRBJ2-1; 11 bases fit TRBD2. Germline assignment: CDR1 SGHRS and CDR2 YFSETQ. The CDR3 length is 18 residues. The CDR3 DNA sequence: TGCGCCAGCAGCTTGGGGCTAGCGGGAGGAGCGCGCTACTATGAGCAGTTCTTC. Translation gives CASSLGLAGGARYYEQFF.

Details on this clonotype: A much larger clone differs by one base, so this may be a read error. CDR3 loop: CAWTGGGAEAFF. For the CDR3, the DNA is TGTGCCTGGACGGGGGGGGGGGCTGAAGCTTTCTTT. This chain uses TRBV30 with TRBJ1-1, with D tentatively TRBD1 (5 bases). Trimming removed 4 bases at V and 6 bases at J, with 12 bases between. CDR3 length: 12 residues. CDR1 and CDR2 from the germline V gene are GTSNPN and SVGIG (reference sequence).

This clonotype was counted between two and nine times. A much larger clone differs from this one at a single base, so this may be a read error. The chain joins TRBV6-1 to TRBJ1-1, with TRBD1 matching 11 bases. V trimming: 6 bases; J trimming: 5 bases; junction bases outside the gene matches: 8. Germline loops: CDR1 MNHNS, CDR2 SASEGT. The CDR3 runs to 15 residues. The CDR3 protein is CASRPDRGRETEAFF. In DNA, the CDR3 is TGTGCCAGCAGACCGGACAGGGGGCGCGAGACTGAAGCTTTCTTT.

Only a few counts were recorded for this clonotype. V is TRBV20-1 and J is TRBJ1-3; no firm D call. Trimming cost V 4 bases and J 2 bases, with 15 bases left between them. There are 15 residues in the CDR3. Germline V gene data show CDR1 as DFQATT and CDR2 as SNEGSKA (reference sequence). The CDR3 DNA follows: TGCAGTGCTAACCCAAGGATAGCAACTGGAAACACCATATATTTT. It codes for CSANPRIATGNTIYF.

This sequence joins TRBV6-2 or TRBV6-3 and TRBJ2-7; 10 bases line up with TRBD2. The junction had 7 bases not matched to a gene; V was cut back by 6 bases and J by 2 bases. The CDR3 runs 15 residues. Germline V gives CDR1 MNHEY, CDR2 SVGEGT. CDR3 sequence (DNA): TGTGCCAGCAGGCAGCGGGAGGGGTCTGCCTACGAGCAGTACTTC. Protein: CASRQREGSAYEQYF.

This clonotype came up a few times. This chain connects TRBV6-2 or TRBV6-3 to TRBJ2-5; perhaps TRBD2 as D (8 bases). The CDR3 covers 16 residues. The V gene lost 4 bases and the J gene lost 4 bases, with 19 bases spanning the gap. Germline V gives CDR1 MNHEY, CDR2 SVGEGT. The CDR3 region has the DNA TGTGCCAGCAGTTCCAGGGGGGGTAGCGGGATAGAGACCCAGTACTTC. This gives the protein CASSSRGGSGIETQYF.

Many counts were recorded for this clonotype. The chain uses TRBV11-2 and TRBJ2-5; D is uncertain. V was shortened by 2 bases and J by 4 bases, with 8 bases between the two germline ends. CDR3 length: 13 residues. Germline lookup yields CDR1 SGHAT and CDR2 FQNNGV. Here the CDR3 DNA reads TGTGCCAGCAGCTTACCAGGCACAGAGACCCAGTACTTC. This codes for CASSLPGTETQYF.

Only a few counts were recorded for this clonotype. The chain combines TRBV5-1 with TRBJ2-7; 13 bases are a match to TRBD2. Losses at the gene ends were 3 bases for V and 6 bases for J; bases not matched to a gene: 6. The germline gives CDR1 SGHRS, CDR2 YFSETQ. The CDR3 contains 15 residues. The CDR3 loop is CASSSPGLAGREQYF. The CDR3, as DNA: TGCGCCAGCAGCTCTCCGGGACTAGCGGGACGCGAGCAGTACTTC.

This clonotype was observed at least ten times. The chain's CDR3 is CASSFRAAGSSYNEQFF. The CDR3 DNA reads as TGTGCCAGCAGCTTTAGAGCAGCGGGGAGCTCCTACAATGAGCAGTTCTTC. This chain joins TRBV7-3 and TRBJ2-1, with TRBD2 matching 7 bases. The ends lost 3 bases at V and 0 bases at J; junction bases unmatched: 8. CDR1 is SGHTA and CDR2 is FQGTGA in the germline V gene. This CDR3 has 17 residues.